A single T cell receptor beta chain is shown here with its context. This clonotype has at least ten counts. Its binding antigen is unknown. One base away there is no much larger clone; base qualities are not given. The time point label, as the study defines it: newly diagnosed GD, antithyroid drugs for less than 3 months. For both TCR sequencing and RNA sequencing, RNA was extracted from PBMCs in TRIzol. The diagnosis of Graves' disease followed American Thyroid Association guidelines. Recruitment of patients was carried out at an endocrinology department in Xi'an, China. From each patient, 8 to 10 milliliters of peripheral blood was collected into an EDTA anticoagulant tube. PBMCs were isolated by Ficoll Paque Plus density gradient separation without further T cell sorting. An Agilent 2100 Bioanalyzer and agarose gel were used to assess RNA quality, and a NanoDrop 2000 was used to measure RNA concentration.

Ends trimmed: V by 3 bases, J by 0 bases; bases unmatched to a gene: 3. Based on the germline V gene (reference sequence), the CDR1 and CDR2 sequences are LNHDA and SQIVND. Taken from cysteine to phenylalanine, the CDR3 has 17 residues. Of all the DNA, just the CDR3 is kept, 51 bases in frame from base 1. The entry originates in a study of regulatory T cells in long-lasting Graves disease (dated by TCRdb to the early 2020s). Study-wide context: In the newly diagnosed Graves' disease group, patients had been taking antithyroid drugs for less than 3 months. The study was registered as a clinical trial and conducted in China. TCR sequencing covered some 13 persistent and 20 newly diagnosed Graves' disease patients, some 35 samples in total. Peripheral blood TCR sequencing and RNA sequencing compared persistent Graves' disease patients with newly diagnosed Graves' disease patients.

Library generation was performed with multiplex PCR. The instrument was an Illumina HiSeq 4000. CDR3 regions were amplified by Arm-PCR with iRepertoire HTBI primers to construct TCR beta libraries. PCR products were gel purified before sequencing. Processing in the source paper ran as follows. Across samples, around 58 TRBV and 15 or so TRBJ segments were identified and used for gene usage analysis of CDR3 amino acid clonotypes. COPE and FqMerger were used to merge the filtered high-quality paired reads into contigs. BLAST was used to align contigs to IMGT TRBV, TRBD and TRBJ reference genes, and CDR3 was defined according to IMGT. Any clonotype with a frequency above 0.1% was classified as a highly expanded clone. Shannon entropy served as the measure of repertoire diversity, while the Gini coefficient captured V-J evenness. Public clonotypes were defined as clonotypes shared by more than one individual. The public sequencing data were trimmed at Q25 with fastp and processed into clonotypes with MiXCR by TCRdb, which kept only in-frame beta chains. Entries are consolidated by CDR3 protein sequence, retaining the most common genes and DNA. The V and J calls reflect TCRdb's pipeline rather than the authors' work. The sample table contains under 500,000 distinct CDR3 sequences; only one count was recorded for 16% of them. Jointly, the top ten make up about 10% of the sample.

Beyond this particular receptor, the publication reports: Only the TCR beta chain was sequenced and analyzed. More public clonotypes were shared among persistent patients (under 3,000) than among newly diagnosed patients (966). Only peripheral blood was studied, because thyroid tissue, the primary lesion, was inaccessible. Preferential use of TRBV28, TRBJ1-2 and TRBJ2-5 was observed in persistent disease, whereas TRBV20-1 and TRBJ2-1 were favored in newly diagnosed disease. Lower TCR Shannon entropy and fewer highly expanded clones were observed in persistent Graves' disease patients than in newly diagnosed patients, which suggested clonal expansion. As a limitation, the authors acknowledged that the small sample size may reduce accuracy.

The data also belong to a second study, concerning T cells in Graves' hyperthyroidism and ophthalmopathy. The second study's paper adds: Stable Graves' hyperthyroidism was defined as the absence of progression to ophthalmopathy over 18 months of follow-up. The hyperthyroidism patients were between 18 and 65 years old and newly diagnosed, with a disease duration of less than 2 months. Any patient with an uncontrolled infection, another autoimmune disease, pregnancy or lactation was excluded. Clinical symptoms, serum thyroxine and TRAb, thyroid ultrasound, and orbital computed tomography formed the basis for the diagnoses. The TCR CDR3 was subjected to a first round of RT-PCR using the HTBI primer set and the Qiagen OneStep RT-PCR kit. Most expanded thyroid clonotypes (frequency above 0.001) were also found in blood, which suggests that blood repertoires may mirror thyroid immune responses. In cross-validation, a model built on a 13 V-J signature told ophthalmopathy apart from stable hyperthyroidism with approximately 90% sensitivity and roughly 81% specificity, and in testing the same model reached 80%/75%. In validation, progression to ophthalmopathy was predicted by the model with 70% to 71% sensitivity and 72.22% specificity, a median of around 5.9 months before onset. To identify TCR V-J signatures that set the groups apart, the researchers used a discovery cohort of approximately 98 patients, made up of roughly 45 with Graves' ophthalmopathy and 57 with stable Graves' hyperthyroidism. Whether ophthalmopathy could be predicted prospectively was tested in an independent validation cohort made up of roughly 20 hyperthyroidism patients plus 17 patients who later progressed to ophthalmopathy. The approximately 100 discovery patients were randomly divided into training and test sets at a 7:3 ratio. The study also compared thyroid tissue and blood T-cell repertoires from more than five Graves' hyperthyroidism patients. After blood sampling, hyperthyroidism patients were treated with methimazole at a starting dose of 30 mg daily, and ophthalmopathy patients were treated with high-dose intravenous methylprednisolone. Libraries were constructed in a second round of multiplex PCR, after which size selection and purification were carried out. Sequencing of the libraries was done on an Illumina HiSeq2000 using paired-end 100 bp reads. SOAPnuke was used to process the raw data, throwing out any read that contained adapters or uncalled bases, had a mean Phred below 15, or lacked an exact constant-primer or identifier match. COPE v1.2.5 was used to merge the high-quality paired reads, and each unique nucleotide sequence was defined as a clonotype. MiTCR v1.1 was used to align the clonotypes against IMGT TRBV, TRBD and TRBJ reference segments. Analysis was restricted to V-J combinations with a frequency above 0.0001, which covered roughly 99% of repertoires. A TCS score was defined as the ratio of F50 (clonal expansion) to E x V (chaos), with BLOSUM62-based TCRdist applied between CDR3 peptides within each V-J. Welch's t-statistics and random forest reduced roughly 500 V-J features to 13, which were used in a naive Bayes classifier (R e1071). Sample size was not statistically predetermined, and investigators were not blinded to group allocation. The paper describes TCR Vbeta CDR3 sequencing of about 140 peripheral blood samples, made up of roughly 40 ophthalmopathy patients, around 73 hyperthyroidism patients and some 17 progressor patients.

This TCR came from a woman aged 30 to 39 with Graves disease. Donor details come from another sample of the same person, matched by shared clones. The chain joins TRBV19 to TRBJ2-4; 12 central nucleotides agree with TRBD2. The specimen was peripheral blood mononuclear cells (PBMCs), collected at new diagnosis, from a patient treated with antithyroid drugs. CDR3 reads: CASSMQGLAGAKNIQYF. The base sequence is TGTGCCAGTAGTATGCAGGGACTAGCGGGAGCCAAAAACATTCAGTACTTC.